This T cell receptor beta chain was captured by sequencing in a study of CD8+ T cells in alopecia areata. Study results and caveats: Persistence in scalp and blood during tofacitinib was observed for many expanded lesional clones. Scalp clonality, together with expanded CD8+ clones among the top 100, fell significantly with tofacitinib. Elevated clonality characterized lesional scalp relative to normal scalp, particularly in alopecia totalis/universalis.

The CDR3 spans 17 residues. The V gene end was trimmed by 5 bases and the J gene end by 7 bases; junction bases not matched to a gene: 14. The germline gives CDR1 SEHNR, CDR2 FQNEAQ (reference sequence). To note about this clone: Its cognate antigen is unknown.

Treatment: oral pan-JAK inhibitor, 5-10 mg twice daily. Reverse transcription of extracted RNA yielded cDNA, which provided the sequencing template. This table comes from immunoSEQ multiplex PCR, and its TCRdb copy is limited to in-frame clones, with some not included. The data show roughly 100,000 clones, about nine tenths seen once. The sample consisted of CD8+ T cells sorted from blood, taken between weeks 30 and 35, from a patient treated with tofacitinib. The chain links TRBV7-9 to TRBJ2-2; TRBD2 aligns across 9 bases. This TCR came from a human donor with alopecia areata. This chain's CDR3 is CASSTLVRGGPGGELFF. CDR3 nucleotide sequence: TGTGCCAGCAGCACCTTGGTGCGGGGGGGCCCCGGCGGGGAGCTGTTTTTT.